Presented here are 22 T cell receptor beta chains from one specimen sequenced in a study of cytomegalovirus exposure and HLA in healthy donors. PCR primers comprised 60 Vbeta and 13 Jbeta primers. Sequenced by immunoSEQ multiplex PCR; TCRdb stores in-frame clones only, minus some. Of 110,000 to 150,000 clones listed, 65% to 75% are singletons. The source material was PBMCs. These TCRs come from a man in his sixties in good health and CMV-seronegative.

DNA of the CDR3: TGTGCCAGCAGCGCTGGCCGAGGAGAGCAGTTCTTC. This sequence encodes CASSAGRGEQFF. This rearrangement joins TRBV9 to TRBJ2-1; D gene uncertain. Trimming removed 3 bases at V and 10 bases at J, with 11 bases between. The CDR3 runs 12 residues. In germline, CDR1 is SGDLS, CDR2 YYNGEE.

The V call is TRBV29-1, the J call TRBJ2-7; possibly TRBD2 for D (6 bases). This CDR3 is 16 amino acids long. The V end was cut by 4 bases, the J end by 5 bases, with 24 bases between. The germline gives CDR1 SQVTM, CDR2 ANQGSEA. The CDR3 region is CSVGRFFRRESNEQYF. The CDR3, as DNA: TGCAGCGTTGGAAGGTTCTTCAGACGGGAGAGCAACGAGCAGTACTTC.

This clone has only a few counts. This CDR3 reads CASSSTPLPEQGEAFF. The CDR3 nucleotides are TGCGCCAGCAGCTCTACGCCCCTCCCCGAACAGGGTGAAGCTTTCTTT. The chain combines TRBV5-1 with TRBJ1-1; tentatively, D is TRBD1 (6 bases). Germline V gene sequence: CDR1 SGHRS, CDR2 YFSETQ. The CDR3 loop spans 16 amino acids. V lost 3 bases and J 7 bases, leaving 22 bases between the germline ends.

The rearrangement joins TRBV6-5 to TRBJ2-2, with 11 positions matching TRBD1. The CDR3 loop spans 16 amino acids. CDR1 MNHEY and CDR2 SVGAGI come from the germline V gene. The V segment lost 4 bases and the J segment 7 bases; nucleotides outside the gene matches: 8. The CDR3 is CASSWGTGGGNGELFF. The CDR3 bases are TGTGCCAGCAGTTGGGGGACAGGGGGTGGGAACGGGGAGCTGTTTTTT.

This clone appeared a few times. The V call is TRBV15, the J call TRBJ1-6; 9 bases are a match to TRBD1. Germline V gene lookup returns CDR1 LNHNV and CDR2 YYDKDF (reference sequence). The CDR3 is made up of 14 amino acids. With V trimmed by 5 bases and J by 10 bases, 6 bases remained unmatched. The CDR3 coding sequence is TGTGCCACCAGCCGGGACAGGGAAGGATCACCCCTCCACTTT. Translating gives CATSRDREGSPLHF.

The chain employs TRBV27 and TRBJ1-6; 8 bases match TRBD1. The germline V gene encodes CDR1 MNHEY and CDR2 SMNVEV (reference sequence). The trim removed 2 bases at V and 5 bases at J, leaving 14 bases unmatched. The CDR3 extends over 19 amino acids. The CDR3 DNA reads TGTGCCAGCAGTTTAATCGAGACAGGGGCTCTACGAAATAATTCACCCCTCCACTTT. It translates to CASSLIETGALRNNSPLHF.

The V call is TRBV6-5, the J call TRBJ1-2; D gene ambiguous. V gave up 5 bases and J gave up 2 bases, with 15 bases separating them. The germline V gene has CDR1 MNHEY and CDR2 SVGAGI. The CDR3 is 15 residues long. CDR3 region: CASSALTGINYGYTF. Here the CDR3 DNA reads TGTGCCAGCAGTGCCCTAACGGGGATCAACTATGGCTACACCTTC.

The rearrangement links TRBV19 to TRBJ1-4; D is unresolved. Germline CDR1 is LNHDA and CDR2 is SQIVND (reference sequence). The CDR3 has 14 amino acids. The germline V and J ends were trimmed by 4 bases and 8 bases, with 14 bases remaining between them. The CDR3 nucleotides are TGTGCCAGTAGTAGGGAGCCTTGGCGCGAAAAACTGTTTTTT. This sequence encodes CASSREPWREKLFF.

The V and J genes are TRBV28 and TRBJ1-1, with D unclear. CDR1 and CDR2 (germline): MDHEN, SYDVKM. The CDR3 extends over 10 amino acids. Trimming stripped 9 bases from V and 5 bases from J, with 7 bases between. The CDR3 sequence is CASIRTEAFF. CDR3 bases: TGTGCCAGTATCCGGACTGAAGCTTTCTTT.

CDR3 nucleotides: TGCGCCAGCAGCTTGACTGATGGAAACACCATATATTTT. As protein: CASSLTDGNTIYF. The J gene is TRBJ1-3, the V gene TRBV5-1; D is unresolved. The CDR3 is 13 residues long. Germline V CDR1 and CDR2: SGHRS, YFSETQ. V lost 1 base to trimming and J lost 3 bases, with 5 bases between them.

The chain is built from TRBV30 and TRBJ2-2; D is possibly TRBD1 (6 bases). The CDR3 runs to 13 residues. Trimming stripped 2 bases from V and 4 bases from J, with 8 bases between. Germline loops: CDR1 GTSNPN, CDR2 SVGIG (reference sequence). The CDR3 DNA is TGTGCCTGGAGTAGACAGGCCACCGGGGAGCTGTTTTTT. This codes for CAWSRQATGELFF.

The chain couples TRBV6-5 to TRBJ1-1; no reliable D call. Per germline, CDR1 MNHEY and CDR2 SVGAGI. The CDR3 runs 12 residues. Trimming shortened V by 0 bases and J by 10 bases, and 9 bases separated the two germline ends. As DNA, the CDR3 is TGTGCCAGCAGTTACTCGGGAGGGCCAGCTTTCTTT. It specifies CASSYSGGPAFF.

In the case of this clone: Other DNA sequences in this sample translate to the same CDR3. V usage is TRBV19 and J usage is TRBJ1-1; the D gene is possibly TRBD1 (5 bases). The ends were cut back, 5 bases at V and 0 bases at J, with 10 bases in the middle. Germline CDR1 is LNHDA and CDR2 is SQIVND (reference sequence). The CDR3 totals 14 residues. The CDR3 DNA follows: TGTGCCAGTAGTCCCGGGGGGGTGAACACTGAAGCTTTCTTT. The encoded protein is CASSPGGVNTEAFF.

This chain connects TRBV11-2 to TRBJ1-2, with D possibly matching TRBD1 (5 bases). In germline, CDR1 is SGHAT, CDR2 FQNNGV. The CDR3 extends over 14 amino acids. Trimming left V 6 bases short and J 2 bases short, with 13 bases between. CDR3 bases: TGTGCCAGCAGTGTTAGGGGAACAAACTATGGCTACACCTTC. It yields the protein CASSVRGTNYGYTF.

For the CDR3, the DNA is TGTGCCAGCTCACCACAAACCATTCAGGGCAATGAGCAGTTCTTC. It specifies CASSPQTIQGNEQFF. The chain couples TRBV18 to TRBJ2-1; D is possibly TRBD1 (5 bases). The V end was cut by 1 base, the J end by 6 bases, with 13 bases between. The CDR3 is 15 amino acids. Germline CDR1 is KGHSH and CDR2 is LQKENI.

This clone was picked up a small number of times. The DNA of the CDR3 is TGTGCCAGCAGCTTAGTAGCGGGGGGCCTAGGGCAGTACTTC. Translated, it gives CASSLVAGGLGQYF. The chain is built from TRBV13 and TRBJ2-7, with 10 bases aligning to TRBD2. Germline V gene sequence: CDR1 PRHDT, CDR2 FYEKMQ (reference sequence). The CDR3 is 14 amino acids. J lost 9 bases, V lost 1 base, and 6 bases had no gene match.

The chain employs TRBV30 and TRBJ1-1; TRBD1 might be the D (5 bases). Germline CDR1 and CDR2: GTSNPN and SVGIG (reference sequence). The CDR3 sequence is 12 residues long. Trimming shortened V by 5 bases and J by 7 bases, and 14 bases separated the two germline ends. The CDR3 DNA reads TGTGCCTGGCGACATGGGGGACTTGAAGCTTTCTTT. Translated, it gives CAWRHGGLEAFF.

This clone was seen more than once but under ten times. This chain uses TRBV5-6 with TRBJ2-5, with D maybe TRBD2 (5 bases). V was shortened by 2 bases and J by 1 base, with 12 bases between the two germline ends. The CDR3 is 15 amino acids. The germline V gene has CDR1 SGHDT and CDR2 YYEEEE. The CDR3 region has the DNA TGTGCCAGCAGCTTTACTGAGCGGCCCCAAGAGACCCAGTACTTC. It translates to CASSFTERPQETQYF.

The chain carries TRBV6-6 and TRBJ1-4, with a tentative D call TRBD1 (5 bases). Deletions cut 11 bases from V and 7 bases from J, with 17 bases between. Per germline, CDR1 MNHNY and CDR2 SVGAGI (reference sequence). There are 13 residues in the CDR3. The CDR3 here is CAGRGARGEKLFF. DNA of the CDR3: TGTGCCGGACGCGGGGCAAGGGGTGAAAAACTGTTTTTT.

This chain joins TRBV28 and TRBJ2-1; D perhaps matches TRBD1 (5 bases). The germline gives CDR1 MDHEN, CDR2 SYDVKM. The V end lost 7 bases, the J end lost 5 bases, and 15 bases lay between the germline ends. The CDR3 has 14 amino acids. Here the CDR3 DNA reads TGTGCCAGCAACGGACCGTTAGGGGACAATGAGCAGTTCTTC. Translating gives CASNGPLGDNEQFF.

The chain links TRBV6-1 to TRBJ1-5; tentative D call: TRBD1 (5 bases). Germline V CDR1 and CDR2: MNHNS, SASEGT. This CDR3 spans 13 amino acids. The CDR3 reads CVVREWIGQPQHF. The CDR3 coding sequence is TGTGTAGTCAGGGAATGGATTGGACAGCCCCAGCATTTT.

This clone occurred a few times. The CDR3 region is CASSREIGDQPQHF. The CDR3 DNA reads TGCGCCAGCAGCCGGGAGATCGGTGATCAGCCCCAGCATTTT. The rearrangement uses TRBV5-1 and TRBJ1-5; D uncertain. CDR1 and CDR2 from the germline V gene are SGHRS and YFSETQ. The CDR3 sequence is 14 residues long. The V end lost 4 bases, the J end lost 5 bases, and 13 bases lay between the germline ends. Full variable domain (outside the CDR3, taken from reference TRBV5-1 and TRBJ1-5): KAGVTQTPRYLIKTRGQQVTLSCSPISGHRSVSWYQQTPGQGLQFLFEYFSETQRNKGNFPGRFSGRQFSNSRSEMNVSTLELGDSALYLCASSREIGDQPQHFGDGTRLSIL.